This T cell receptor (beta chain) was sequenced in a study of post-analysis software for immune sequencing data. Findings and limits, study-wide: Controls significantly exceeded multiple sclerosis patients in normalized Chao1 diversity. About five TRBV segments were more frequent in patients than controls; TRBV5-6, TRBV5-1 and TRBV20-1 belonged to this group.

Each TCR beta cDNA library carried unique molecular identifiers. Roughly 470,000 cDNA molecules came from approximately 1 to 10 million T cells. TCRdb reanalysed the PCR reads using MiXCR and keeps one entry per CDR3 protein. The table has fewer than 900,000 distinct CDR3 sequences, roughly 46% seen once. The length of the CDR3 is 14 residues. V lost 6 bases, J lost 3 bases, and 6 bases stayed unmatched. The germline gives CDR1 MDHEN, CDR2 SYDVKM. With regard to this clonotype: The antigen is undetermined.

Sequenced sample: blood. The rearrangement uses TRBV28 and TRBJ1-2; 8 bases are a match to TRBD1. This receptor was identified in a girl aged 5-17 years with multiple sclerosis. The CDR3 sequence is CASSPGGADYGYTF. As DNA, the CDR3 is TGTGCCAGCAGCCCAGGGGGCGCAGACTATGGCTACACCTTC.